The rows below give T cell receptor beta chains drawn from one sample of a study of shared clonotypes between healthy human individuals. Profiled with immunoSEQ multiplex PCR; TCRdb holds only in-frame clones, not every one. The top ten clones hold approximately 13% of a sample with some 470,000 clones, over 65% of them seen once. The sample comprised PBMCs. The receptor set was obtained from a woman aged 40-49 years in good health. Some clones in this sample may be carry-over from other donors' samples. The CDR3 runs from the conserved cysteine through the conserved F or W. The D gene is left open where the match is weak. A clone size is listed for some rows: how often the clone was seen (once, few, many), or a class if it is expanded.

NA,TRBJ2-7,many,TRBV5-6,CASSGDPTAYEQYF,TGTGCCAGCAGCGGGGACCCGACTGCCTACGAGCAGTACTTC
TRBD1,TRBJ2-3,NA,TRBV7-2,CASSARTGGPDTQYF,TGTGCCAGCAGCGCACGGACAGGGGGCCCGGATACGCAGTATTTT
NA,TRBJ2-3,NA,TRBV20-1,CSAGARDTQYF,TGCAGTGCCGGGGCACGAGATACGCAGTATTTT
TRBD1,TRBJ2-1,NA,TRBV9,CASSVGQGTYNEQFF,TGTGCCAGCAGCGTCGGACAGGGAACCTACAATGAGCAGTTCTTC
NA,TRBJ1-2,NA,TRBV7-9,CASSLSGGQSYGYTF,TGTGCCAGCAGCTTAAGTGGCGGACAGTCCTATGGCTACACCTTC
NA,TRBJ2-6,NA,TRBV6-6,CASSYFGSGANVLTF,TGTGCCAGCAGTTACTTCGGATCTGGGGCCAACGTCCTGACTTTC
TRBD2,TRBJ2-5,NA,TRBV4-2,CASSLTSGMQETQYF,TGTGCCAGCAGCCTGACTAGCGGGATGCAAGAGACCCAGTACTTC
NA,TRBJ1-3,few,TRBV4-1,CASSQVGPGTISGNTIYF,TGCGCCAGCAGCCAAGTTGGCCCAGGGACCATCTCTGGAAACACCATATATTTT
NA,TRBJ1-1,NA,TRBV5-1,CAGSKDSGNTEAFF,TGCGCCGGCAGCAAGGACTCGGGGAACACTGAAGCTTTCTTT
TRBD1,TRBJ2-2,few,TRBV11-2,CASSPGQGYTGELFF,TGTGCCAGCAGCCCGGGACAGGGGTACACCGGGGAGCTGTTTTTT